This TCR beta chain originates from a study of CD8 T cells in Susac syndrome. TEMRA cells were enriched by FACS, while CD8+ and CD4+ T cells were obtained through a negative isolation that was performed magnetically. RNA was extracted with the RNeasy kit, and a quantity of about 0.45 to 1 ug was reverse transcribed using random hexamers. An immunoSEQ multiplex PCR amplified TCR beta CDR3 over 54 Vbeta and 13 Jbeta. Using its own MiXCR run on the immunoSEQ multiplex PCR reads, TCRdb lists one record per CDR3 protein. The sample holds around 300,000 distinct CDR3 sequences, roughly 85% seen once. Germline assignment: CDR1 SGHKS and CDR2 YYEKEE (reference sequence). The V segment lost 4 bases and the J segment 0 bases; nucleotides outside the gene matches: 7. The CDR3 covers 16 residues.

Sequencing input: CD8+ T cells from PBMCs. The gene calls are TRBV5-5 and TRBJ2-3; TRBD1 agrees at 8 bases. The origin of this receptor is a human donor with multiple sclerosis. CDR3 amino acids: CASSRWTGYSTDTQYF. In DNA form, the CDR3 reads TGTGCCAGCAGCAGATGGACAGGGTATAGCACAGATACGCAGTATTTT.